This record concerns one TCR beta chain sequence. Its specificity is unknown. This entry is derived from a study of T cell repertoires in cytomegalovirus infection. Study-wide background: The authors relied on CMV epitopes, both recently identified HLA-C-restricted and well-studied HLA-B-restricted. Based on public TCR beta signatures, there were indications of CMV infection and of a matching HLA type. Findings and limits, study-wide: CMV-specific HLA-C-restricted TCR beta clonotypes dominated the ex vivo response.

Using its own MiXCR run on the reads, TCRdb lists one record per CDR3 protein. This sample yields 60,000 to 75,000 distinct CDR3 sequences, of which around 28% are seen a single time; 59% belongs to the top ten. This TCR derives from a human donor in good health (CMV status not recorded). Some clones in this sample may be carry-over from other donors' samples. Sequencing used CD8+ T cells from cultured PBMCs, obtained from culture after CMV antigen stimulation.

The CDR3 loop is CASRIDNEQFF. Here the CDR3 DNA reads TGTGCCAGCAGAATAGACAATGAGCAGTTCTTC. The chain uses TRBV6-1 and TRBJ2-1; no clear D gene. Trimming removed 6 bases at V and 5 bases at J, with 5 bases between. The CDR3 has 11 residues. Germline-derived CDR1 and CDR2 are MNHNS and SASEGT.